This T cell receptor beta chain was captured by sequencing in a study of cytomegalovirus exposure and HLA in healthy donors. Overall study findings and caveats: The study flagged approximately 180 TCR beta chains as cytomegalovirus-associated.

The junction had 4 bases not matched to a gene; V was cut back by 5 bases and J by 6 bases. This CDR3 spans 13 amino acids. The V gene's germline CDR1 is LNHDA and CDR2 SQIVND (reference sequence). Turning to this clone: Its cognate antigen is unknown.

Both 60 Vbeta primers and 13 Jbeta primers went into the PCR. The repertoire was sequenced with immunoSEQ multiplex PCR; TCRdb's copy has only in-frame clones and lacks some. The sample holds about 140,000 clones; about four fifths are singletons and the top ten take about 4.4%. The sequenced sample was PBMCs. The receptor's source is a man aged 35 to 55 in good health and CMV-seronegative. The chain is built from TRBV19 and TRBJ1-2, with 9 positions matching TRBD1. As DNA, the CDR3 is TGTGCCAGTAGTGCACAGGGGGCCCATGGCTACACCTTC. Its protein is CASSAQGAHGYTF.